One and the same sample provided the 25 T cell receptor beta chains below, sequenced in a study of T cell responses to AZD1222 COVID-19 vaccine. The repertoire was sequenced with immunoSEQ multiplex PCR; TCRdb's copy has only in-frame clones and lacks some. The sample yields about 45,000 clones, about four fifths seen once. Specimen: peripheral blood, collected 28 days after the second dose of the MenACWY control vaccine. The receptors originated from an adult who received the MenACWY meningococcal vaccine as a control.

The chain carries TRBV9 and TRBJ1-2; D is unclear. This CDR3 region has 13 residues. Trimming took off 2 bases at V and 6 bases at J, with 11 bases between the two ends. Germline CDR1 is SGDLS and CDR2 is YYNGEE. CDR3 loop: CASSVSPTHGYTF. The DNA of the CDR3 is TGTGCCAGCAGCGTTTCCCCAACCCATGGCTACACCTTC.

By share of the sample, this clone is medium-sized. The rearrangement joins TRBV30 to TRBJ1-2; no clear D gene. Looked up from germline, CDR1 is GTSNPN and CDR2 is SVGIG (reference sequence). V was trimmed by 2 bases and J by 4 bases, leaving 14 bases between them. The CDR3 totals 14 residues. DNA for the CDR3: TGTGCCTGGAGTTCTCCGTACCGGAGCTATGGCTACACCTTC. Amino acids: CAWSSPYRSYGYTF.

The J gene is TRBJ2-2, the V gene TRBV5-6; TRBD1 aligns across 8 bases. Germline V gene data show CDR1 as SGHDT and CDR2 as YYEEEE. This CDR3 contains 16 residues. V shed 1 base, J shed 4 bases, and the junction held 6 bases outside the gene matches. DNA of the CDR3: TGTGCCAGCAGCTTGCGCGGACAGGGAATCACCGGGGAGCTGTTTTTT. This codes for CASSLRGQGITGELFF.

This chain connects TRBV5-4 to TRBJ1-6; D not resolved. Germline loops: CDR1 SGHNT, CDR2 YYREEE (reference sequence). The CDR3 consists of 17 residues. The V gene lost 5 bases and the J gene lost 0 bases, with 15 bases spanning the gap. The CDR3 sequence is CASSSGSPSSYNSPLHF. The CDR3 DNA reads TGTGCCAGCAGTTCCGGGTCCCCAAGCTCCTATAATTCACCCCTCCACTTT.

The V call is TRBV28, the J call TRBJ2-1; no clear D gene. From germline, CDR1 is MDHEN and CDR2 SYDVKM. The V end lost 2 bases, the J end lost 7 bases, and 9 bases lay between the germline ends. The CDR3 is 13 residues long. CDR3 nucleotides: TGTGCCAGCAGTTTAGGGGATTGGAATGAGCAGTTCTTC. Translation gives CASSLGDWNEQFF.

CDR3 DNA: TGTGCCAGCAGCCCTCGGGGGCGTTCGGGGAAACTGTTTTTT. It translates to CASSPRGRSGKLFF. The chain couples TRBV11-2 to TRBJ1-4; TRBD1 might be the D (6 bases). The CDR3 runs to 14 residues. V lost 5 bases and J lost 11, with 18 bases in between. In germline, CDR1 is SGHAT, CDR2 FQNNGV. Based on the CDR3 plus reference TRBV11-2 and TRBJ1-4, the full variable domain is EAGVAQSPRYKIIEKRQSVAFWCNPISGHATLYWYQQILGQGPKLLIQFQNNGVVDDSQLPKDRFSAERLKGVDSTLKIQPAKLEDSAVYLCASSPRGRSGKLFFGSGTQLSVL.

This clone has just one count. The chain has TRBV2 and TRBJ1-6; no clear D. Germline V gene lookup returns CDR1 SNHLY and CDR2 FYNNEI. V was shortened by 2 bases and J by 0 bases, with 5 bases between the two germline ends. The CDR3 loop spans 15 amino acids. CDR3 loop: CASSERGSYNSPLHF. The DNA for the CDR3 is TGTGCCAGCAGTGAACGGGGCTCCTATAATTCACCCCTCCACTTT.

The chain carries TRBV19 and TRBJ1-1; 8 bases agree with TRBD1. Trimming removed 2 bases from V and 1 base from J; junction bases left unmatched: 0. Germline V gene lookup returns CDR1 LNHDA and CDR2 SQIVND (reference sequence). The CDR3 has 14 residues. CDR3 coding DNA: TGTGCCAGTAGTATACAGGGGGCGAACACTGAAGCTTTCTTT. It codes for CASSIQGANTEAFF.

CDR3 protein: CASSVGSSGNTIYF. In DNA form, the CDR3 reads TGTGCCAGTAGTGTGGGGAGCTCTGGAAACACCATATATTTT. This chain joins TRBV19 and TRBJ1-3; D ambiguous. The germline V gene encodes CDR1 LNHDA and CDR2 SQIVND (reference sequence). V was cut by 5 bases and J by 0 bases, with 8 bases left in between. The CDR3 totals 14 residues.

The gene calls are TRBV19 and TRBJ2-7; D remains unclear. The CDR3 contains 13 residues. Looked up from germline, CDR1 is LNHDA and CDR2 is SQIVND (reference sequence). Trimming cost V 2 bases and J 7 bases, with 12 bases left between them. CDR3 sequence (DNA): TGTGCCAGTAGTATATTTGTTTCGGAGGAGCAGTACTTC. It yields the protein CASSIFVSEEQYF.

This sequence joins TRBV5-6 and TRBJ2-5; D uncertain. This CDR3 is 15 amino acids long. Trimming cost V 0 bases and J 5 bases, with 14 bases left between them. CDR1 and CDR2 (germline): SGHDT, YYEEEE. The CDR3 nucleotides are TGTGCCAGCAGCTTGGACTTCTCAATCGCGGAGACCCAGTACTTC. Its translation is CASSLDFSIAETQYF. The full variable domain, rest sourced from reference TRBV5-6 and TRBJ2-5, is DAGVTQSPTHLIKTRGQQVTLRCSPKSGHDTVSWYQQALGQGPQFIFQYYEEEERQRGNFPDRFSGHQFPNYSSELNVNALLLGDSALYLCASSLDFSIAETQYFGPGTRLLVL.

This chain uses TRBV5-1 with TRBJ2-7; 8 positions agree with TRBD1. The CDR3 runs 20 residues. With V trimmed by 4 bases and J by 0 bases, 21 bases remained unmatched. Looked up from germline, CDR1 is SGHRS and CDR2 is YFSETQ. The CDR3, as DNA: TGCGCCAGCAGCCTGGACACTTACCGGGACAGGACGTTCCCCTCCTACGAGCAGTACTTC. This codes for CASSLDTYRDRTFPSYEQYF.

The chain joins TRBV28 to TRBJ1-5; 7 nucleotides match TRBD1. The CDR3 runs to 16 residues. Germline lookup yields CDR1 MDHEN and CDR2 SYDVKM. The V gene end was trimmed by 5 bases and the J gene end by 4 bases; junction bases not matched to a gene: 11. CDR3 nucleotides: TGTGCCAGCAGTCAGGGGGGCACACCGCGTAATCAGCCCCAGCATTTT. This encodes CASSQGGTPRNQPQHF.

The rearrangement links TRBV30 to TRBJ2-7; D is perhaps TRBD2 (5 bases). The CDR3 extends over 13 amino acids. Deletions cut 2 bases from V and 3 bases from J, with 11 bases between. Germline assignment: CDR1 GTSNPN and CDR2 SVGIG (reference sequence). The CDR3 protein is CAWSSGGLYEQYV. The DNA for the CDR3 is TGTGCCTGGAGTTCGGGCGGACTCTACGAGCAGTACGTC.

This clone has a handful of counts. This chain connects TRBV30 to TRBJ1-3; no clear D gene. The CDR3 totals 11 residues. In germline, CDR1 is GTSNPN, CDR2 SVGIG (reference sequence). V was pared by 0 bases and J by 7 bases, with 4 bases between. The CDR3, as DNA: TGTGCCTGGAGTGTACTGAACACCATATATTTT. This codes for CAWSVLNTIYF.

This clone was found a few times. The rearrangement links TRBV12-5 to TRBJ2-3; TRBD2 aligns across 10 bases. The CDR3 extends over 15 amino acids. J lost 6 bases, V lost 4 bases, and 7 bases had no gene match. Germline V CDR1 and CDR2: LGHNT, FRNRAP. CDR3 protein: CASGWGETSGDTQYF. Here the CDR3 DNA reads TGTGCTAGTGGTTGGGGGGAGACTAGCGGGGATACGCAGTATTTT.

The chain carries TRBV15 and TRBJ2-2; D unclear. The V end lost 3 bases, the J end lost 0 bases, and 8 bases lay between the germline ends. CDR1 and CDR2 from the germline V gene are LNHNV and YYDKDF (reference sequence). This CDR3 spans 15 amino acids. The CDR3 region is CATSRDGSNTGELFF. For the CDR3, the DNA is TGTGCCACCAGCAGGGACGGTTCGAACACCGGGGAGCTGTTTTTT.

CDR3 sequence (DNA): TGCGCCAGCAGCCAAGTATCAGGGGTCTATGGCTACACCTTC. Translated, it gives CASSQVSGVYGYTF. This chain joins TRBV4-1 and TRBJ1-2, with TRBD1 as a possible D gene (6 bases). Per the germline V gene, CDR1 is MGHRA and CDR2 is YSYEKL. Trimming stripped 1 base from V and 4 bases from J, with 10 bases between. This CDR3 is built from 14 residues.

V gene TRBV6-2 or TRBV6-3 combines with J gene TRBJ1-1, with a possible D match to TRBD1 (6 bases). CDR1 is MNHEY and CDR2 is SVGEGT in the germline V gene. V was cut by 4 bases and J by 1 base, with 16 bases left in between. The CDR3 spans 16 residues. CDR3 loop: CASSSQQGAWNTEAFF. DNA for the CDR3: TGTGCCAGCAGTTCGCAACAGGGAGCCTGGAACACTGAAGCTTTCTTT.

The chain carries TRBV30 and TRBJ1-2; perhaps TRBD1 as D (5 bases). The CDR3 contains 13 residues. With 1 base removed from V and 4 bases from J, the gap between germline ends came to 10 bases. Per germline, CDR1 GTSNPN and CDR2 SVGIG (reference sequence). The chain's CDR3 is CAWSGEGFYGYTF. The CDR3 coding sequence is TGTGCCTGGAGTGGGGAGGGGTTCTATGGCTACACCTTC.

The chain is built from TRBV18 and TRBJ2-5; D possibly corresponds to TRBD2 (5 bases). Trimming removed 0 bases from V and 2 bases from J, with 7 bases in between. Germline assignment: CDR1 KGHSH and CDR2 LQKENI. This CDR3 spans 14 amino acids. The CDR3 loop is CASSPPGRQETQYF. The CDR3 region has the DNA TGTGCCAGCTCACCACCGGGGAGACAAGAGACCCAGTACTTC.

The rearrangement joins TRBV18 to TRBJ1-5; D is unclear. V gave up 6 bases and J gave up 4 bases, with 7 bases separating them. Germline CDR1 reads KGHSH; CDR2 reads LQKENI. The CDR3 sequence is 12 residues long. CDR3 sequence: CASSLLNQPQHF. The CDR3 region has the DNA TGTGCCAGCTCTCTCCTAAATCAGCCCCAGCATTTT.

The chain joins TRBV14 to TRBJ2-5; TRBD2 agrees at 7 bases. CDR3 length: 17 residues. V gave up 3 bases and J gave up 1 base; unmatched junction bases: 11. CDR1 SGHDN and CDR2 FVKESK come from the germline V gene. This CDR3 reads CASSQFGGSPLQETQYF. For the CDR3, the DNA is TGTGCCAGCAGCCAGTTCGGCGGGAGCCCACTCCAAGAGACCCAGTACTTC.

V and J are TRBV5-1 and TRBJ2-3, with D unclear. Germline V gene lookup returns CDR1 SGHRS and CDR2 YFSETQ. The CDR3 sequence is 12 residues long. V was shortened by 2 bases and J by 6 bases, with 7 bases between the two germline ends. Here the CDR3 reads CASSFPSDTQYF. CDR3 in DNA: TGCGCCAGCAGCTTCCCTTCGGATACGCAGTATTTT.

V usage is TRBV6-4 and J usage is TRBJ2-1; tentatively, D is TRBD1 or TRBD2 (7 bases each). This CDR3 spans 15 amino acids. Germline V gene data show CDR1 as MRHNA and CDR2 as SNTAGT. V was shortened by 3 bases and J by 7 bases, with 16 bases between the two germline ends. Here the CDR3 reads CASSDSQGGSNEQFF. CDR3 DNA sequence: TGTGCCAGCAGTGATTCCCAGGGGGGGTCGAATGAGCAGTTCTTC.